The clone carrying this T cell receptor beta chain was detected once. A read error may be the cause here, since a much bigger clone is one base away. This sample stems from a study of molecular identifiers for immune sequencing clone quantification. TCRdb reprocessed the PCR reads with MiXCR, giving one entry per CDR3 protein. The data hold about 36,000 distinct CDR3 sequences, with under 20% observed a single time. Germline CDR1 is SQVTM and CDR2 is ANQGSEA. The CDR3 sequence is 12 residues long. The chain has TRBV29-1 and TRBJ2-7; D may correspond to TRBD1 or TRBD2 (5 bases each). This receptor was obtained from a human donor in good health. Some libraries in this study had Jurkat cell RNA spiked in. Sequenced sample: naive CD8+ T cells from blood, with Jurkat cell RNA spiked in. Subset specified: FACS-sorted CD8+CD4-CCR7+CD45RA+ naive T cells. The CDR3 loop reads CSVRDVTYVQYF. The CDR3, as DNA: TGCAGCGTACGGGACGTAACCTACGTGCAGTACTTC.